What follows are 16 T cell receptor beta chains derived from one specimen sequenced in a study of Graves' ophthalmopathy and Graves' hyperthyroidism. RNA transcripts were the source from which TCR beta CDR3 regions were amplified. Investigators did first-round RT-PCR with HTBI primers, then second-round multiplex PCR. Via MiXCR, TCRdb re-called the multiplex PCR reads, giving one row per CDR3 protein. The sample has 660,000 or so distinct CDR3 sequences, under 50% seen once. The sequencing sample was made of peripheral blood. The receptors stem from an adult man with Graves' ophthalmopathy.

In its sample, this clonotype was seen many times. The chain recombines TRBV7-9 with TRBJ2-5, with D perhaps TRBD1 or TRBD2 (5 bases each). Germline CDR1 and CDR2: SEHNR and FQNEAQ (reference sequence). Trimming left V 5 bases short and J 5 bases short, with 15 bases between. This CDR3 comprises 14 residues. This CDR3 is CASSGTGRWETQYF. The CDR3 nucleotides read TGTGCCAGCAGCGGGACCGGCAGGTGGGAGACCCAGTACTTC.

The CDR3 nucleotides are TGTGCCAGCAGCCATGACAGGGGGTCCTACGAGCAGTACTTC. This translates into CASSHDRGSYEQYF. The chain joins TRBV3-1 to TRBJ2-7; 9 nucleotides agree with TRBD1. Germline V gene lookup returns CDR1 LGHDT and CDR2 YNNKEL (reference sequence). V shed 3 bases and J 1 base; nucleotides not matched to a gene: 1. The CDR3 loop spans 14 amino acids.

This clonotype appeared many times. The V gene is TRBV10-2, the J gene TRBJ1-6; tentative D call: TRBD1 (5 bases). V gave up 0 bases and J gave up 9 bases, with 9 bases separating them. The CDR3 covers 14 residues. CDR1 and CDR2 (germline): WSHSY, SAAADI. The CDR3 DNA follows: TGCGCCAGCAGTGAGTCCGGGAGGGGTTCACCCCTCCACTTT. Protein: CASSESGRGSPLHF.

The V call is TRBV11-3, the J call TRBJ2-5; TRBD2 matches 9 bases. In germline, CDR1 is SGHNT, CDR2 YENEEA. The CDR3 is 14 amino acids. V shed 4 bases and J 5 bases; nucleotides not matched to a gene: 5. This chain's CDR3 is CASSSAGGWETQYF. The CDR3 region has the DNA TGTGCCAGCAGCTCAGCGGGAGGTTGGGAGACCCAGTACTTC. Supplemented by reference TRBV11-3 and TRBJ2-5, the full variable domain reads EAGVVQSPRYKIIEKKQPVAFWCNPISGHNTLYWYLQNLGQGPELLIRYENEEAVDDSQLPKDRFSAERLKGVDSTLKIQPAELGDSAVYLCASSSAGGWETQYFGPGTRLLVL.

A word on this clonotype: The junction and the germline gene differ at one end; a read error may be behind it. This sequence joins TRBV11-2 and TRBJ1-1, with TRBD1 identical over 11 bases. The CDR3 has 18 amino acids. Germline values: CDR1 SGHAT, CDR2 FQNNGV. The CDR3 spells CASGLETGTGGENTEAFF. Written as DNA, the CDR3 is TGTGCCAGCGGCTTAGAGACCGGGACAGGGGGTGAGAACACTGAAGCTTTCTTT.

As to this clonotype: Since no conserved phenylalanine or tryptophan closes the CDR3, a read error is the likely cause. The DNA is left out, because the CDR3 cannot be placed on it with certainty; the CDR3 is given as TCRdb lists it. The V call is TRBV2, the J call TRBJ1-1; TRBD1 is the table's D call, not checked against the DNA. The CDR3 adds up to 10 amino acids, both ends counted. Germline V gene sequence: CDR1 SNHLY, CDR2 FYNNEI. This CDR3 reads CASSDSTGSL.

The J gene is TRBJ2-5, the V gene TRBV9, with TRBD1 matching 7 bases. Germline lookup yields CDR1 SGDLS and CDR2 YYNGEE. J lost 5 bases, V lost 0 bases, and 7 bases had no gene match. This CDR3 comprises 15 residues. CDR3 protein: CASSVGVGGAETQYF. CDR3 bases: TGTGCCAGCAGCGTAGGGGTAGGGGGCGCGGAGACCCAGTACTTC.

DNA for the CDR3: TGTGCCAGCAGCCCCGGGACTAGCACAGATACGCAGTATTTT. Translating it yields CASSPGTSTDTQYF. The gene calls are TRBV7-2 and TRBJ2-3; possible D gene TRBD2, 6 bases. V dropped 5 bases and J dropped 0 bases, with 9 bases sitting between them. The length of the CDR3 is 14 residues. The germline V gene has CDR1 SGHTA and CDR2 FQGNSA.

This clonotype has a count of ten or more. This chain joins TRBV24-1 and TRBJ2-2; 8 nucleotides match TRBD2. The germline CDR1 and CDR2 sequences are KGHDR and SFDVKD. CDR3 length equals 18 residues. Losses at the gene ends were 0 bases for V and 1 base for J; bases not matched to a gene: 6. Written as DNA, the CDR3 is TGTGCCACCAGTGATTTGCACCGGGGACTAGTGAACACCGGGGAGCTGTTTTTT. This gives the protein CATSDLHRGLVNTGELFF.

The sample holds a few counts of this clonotype. The CDR3 region is CASSGLSSYNEQFF. CDR3 coding DNA: TGTGCCAGCAGTGGACTCAGCTCCTACAATGAGCAGTTCTTC. This chain links TRBV25-1 with TRBJ2-1; D remains ambiguous. This CDR3 spans 14 amino acids. Between the trimmed V and J ends, which lost 4 bases and 0 bases, there was a span of 7 bases. CDR1 and CDR2 (germline): MGHDK, SYGVNS.

This clonotype was seen at least ten times. This chain links TRBV6-1 with TRBJ1-5; no clear D. The germline V and J ends were trimmed by 2 bases and 8 bases, with 4 bases remaining between them. The CDR3 is 11 amino acids. CDR1 MNHNS and CDR2 SASEGT come from the germline V gene. CDR3 loop: CASSELEPQHF. CDR3 sequence (DNA): TGTGCCAGCAGTGAATTGGAGCCCCAGCATTTT.

The chain combines TRBV12-3 or TRBV12-4 with TRBJ2-2; 7 nucleotides agree with TRBD1. With 6 bases clipped from V and 4 bases from J, the junction kept 14 bases outside the gene matches. The CDR3 contains 17 residues. In DNA form, the CDR3 reads TGTGCCAGCAGGCCTCGAGACAGGGTTGTCGTCACCGGGGAGCTGTTTTTT. Amino acid sequence: CASRPRDRVVVTGELFF.

This clonotype was counted a few times. The genes are TRBV12-3 or TRBV12-4 and TRBJ2-5; maybe TRBD2 (6 bases). V lost 1 base and J lost 4, with 10 bases in between. The CDR3 runs 14 residues. CDR3 nucleotide sequence: TGTGCCAGCAGTTTAGTGGAGGGAGTAGAGACCCAGTACTTC. This codes for CASSLVEGVETQYF.

On this clonotype: A read error may explain this, as a much larger clone is one base away. A read error is likely, as this CDR3 ends without the conserved phenylalanine or tryptophan. This chain uses TRBV7-9 with TRBJ2-3; D perhaps matches TRBD2 (5 bases). V dropped 6 bases and J dropped 1 base, with 11 bases sitting between them. The germline V gene encodes CDR1 SEHNR and CDR2 FQNEAQ (reference sequence). This CDR3 spans 14 amino acids. CDR3 sequence (DNA): TGTGCCAGCAGAGCGGCCCCTGGCACAGATACGCAGTATGTT. The encoded protein is CASRAAPGTDTQYV.

The chain carries TRBV10-2 and TRBJ1-2; D is unclear. Germline V gene lookup returns CDR1 WSHSY and CDR2 SAAADI. The germline V and J ends were trimmed by 8 bases and 4 bases, with 11 bases remaining between them. CDR3 length equals 12 residues. The chain's CDR3 is CASCESIYGYTF. CDR3 DNA: TGCGCCAGCTGCGAGTCCATCTATGGCTACACCTTC.

This clonotype was detected only a few times. The V gene is TRBV6-1, the J gene TRBJ1-2; no firm D call. Trimming pared 1 base from V and 4 bases from J, leaving 10 bases between. The CDR3 extends over 14 amino acids. CDR1 and CDR2 from the germline V gene are MNHNS and SASEGT. Here the CDR3 reads CASSEDVPRYGYTF. In DNA, the CDR3 is TGTGCCAGCAGTGAAGATGTGCCTCGCTATGGCTACACCTTC.